This is a list of T cell receptor beta chains from one sample in a study of T cell repertoires in cytomegalovirus infection. MiXCR, run by TCRdb on the reads, gives a single entry per CDR3 protein. The sample contains some 900,000 distinct CDR3 sequences, around a third of which appear only once. These receptors are not linked to any known antigen. The source material was cultured CD8+ T cells from PBMCs, sampled from culture after CMV antigen stimulation. The receptors come from a human donor in good health (CMV status not recorded). Some clones in this sample may be carry-over from other donors' samples. CDR3s include the opening cysteine and the closing phenylalanine or tryptophan. D genes are given only for firm matches. Some rows have no size entry. The others give once, few or many, or a class for an expanded clone.

j_call d_call clone_size v_call cdr3_nt cdr3_aa
TRBJ2-7 TRBD2 . TRBV7-8 TGTGCCAGCAGCTCAGGGACTAGCGGGTCACTGCACGAGCAGTACTTC CASSSGTSGSLHEQYF
TRBJ1-3 . many TRBV12-3/TRBV12-4 TGTGCCAGCAATCCAGCCCCCTCTGGAAACACCATATATTTT CASNPAPSGNTIYF
TRBJ2-5 . . TRBV12-3/TRBV12-4 TGTGCCAGCAGGAACGTCGGCCAAGAGACCCAGTACTTC CASRNVGQETQYF
TRBJ2-3 . many TRBV7-6 TGTGCCAGCGCCGGACAGTCGGGCACAGATACGCAGTATTTT CASAGQSGTDTQYF
TRBJ2-2 . . TRBV7-3 TGTGCCAGCAGCTTAACCATGTCCGGGGAGCTGTTTTTT CASSLTMSGELFF
TRBJ2-1 TRBD2 many TRBV14 TGTGCCAGCAGCCAAGATTGGTCTAGCGGGGGGACTTACAATGAGCAGTTCTTC CASSQDWSSGGTYNEQFF
TRBJ1-2 . many TRBV11-2 TGTGCCAGCAGCTTAGCTGGATATGGCTACACCTTC CASSLAGYGYTF
TRBJ2-3 . . TRBV10-3 TGTGCCATCAGTGAGTCGAGAGACCCAGGGGATACGCAGTATTTT CAISESRDPGDTQYF
TRBJ2-1 . few TRBV29-1 TGCAGCGTCGGATCTTACAATGAGCAGTTCTTC CSVGSYNEQFF
TRBJ2-2 . few TRBV5-1 TGCGCCAGCACCGCTGGCAGGGAAGTCGCCGGGGAGCTGTTTTTT CASTAGREVAGELFF
TRBJ2-2 . . TRBV20-1 TGCAGTGCTCCAATAGAGAACACCGGGGAGCTGTTTTTT CSAPIENTGELFF
TRBJ1-6 TRBD1 . TRBV5-6 TGTGCCAGCAGCTCCGGGACAGGGACAATACTCCTCCACTTT CASSSGTGTILLHF
TRBJ2-3 TRBD2 . TRBV9 TGTGCCAGCAGCGAGGGTAGCGGGGGGACAGATACGCAGTATTTT CASSEGSGGTDTQYF
TRBJ2-1 TRBD2 . TRBV11-1 TGTGCCAGCAGCGACTTACTAGCGGGGGGCATCAACAATGAGCAGTTCTTC CASSDLLAGGINNEQFF
TRBJ2-7 TRBD2 . TRBV5-4 TGTGCCAGCAACCAAGCGGGGGAGTCCTACGAGCAGTACTTC CASNQAGESYEQYF
TRBJ2-5 . . TRBV6-2/TRBV6-3 TGTGCCAGTAGGGGGCTAGCGTTCTCCCTGGAGACCCAGTACTTC CASRGLAFSLETQYF
TRBJ2-1 TRBD1 few TRBV20-1 TGCAGTGCTAGAGTGGGACAGGGCGATGAGCAGTTCTTC CSARVGQGDEQFF
TRBJ2-7 . . TRBV10-1 TGCGCCAGCAGTGAAGGGCCCCGAGAGCAGTACTTC CASSEGPREQYF
TRBJ2-2 . once TRBV19 TGTGCCAGTAACTTACAGAATCTGCCCGGGGAGCTGTTTTTT CASNLQNLPGELFF
TRBJ2-3 TRBD2 . TRBV6-6 TGTGCCAACAGTCCCCCCCCGGCGGGAGGCACAGATACGCAGTATTTT CANSPPPAGGTDTQYF
TRBJ2-5 TRBD2 few TRBV4-1 TGCGCCAGCAGCCAAGAAAACCTAGCGGGGGGAATAGCTCAAGAGACCCAGTACTTC CASSQENLAGGIAQETQYF
TRBJ2-3 TRBD1 few TRBV23-1 TGCGCCAGCAGTCATTCGGACAGGGGTTGTCCAGATACGCAGTATTTT CASSHSDRGCPDTQYF
TRBJ2-1 . few TRBV28 TGTGCCAGCAGTTTCAGGGTGAGCTCCTACAATGAGCAGTTCTTC CASSFRVSSYNEQFF
TRBJ2-2 TRBD2 many TRBV7-8 TGTGCCAGCCCTAGCGGGGGGCCGAACACCGGGGAGCTGTTTTTT CASPSGGPNTGELFF
TRBJ2-2 . many TRBV7-2 TGTGCCAGCAGTCCGGGACGAACCCGTCGGGGCGGGGAGCTGTTTTTT CASSPGRTRRGGELFF
TRBJ1-1 . few TRBV4-1 TGCGCCAGCAGCCCCGAATCCGGGGATCTGAACACTGAAGCTTTCTTT CASSPESGDLNTEAFF
TRBJ2-1 TRBD2 . TRBV6-6 TGTGCCAGCAGTGTGGGGGGGTCAAACGACAATGAGCAGTTCTTC CASSVGGSNDNEQFF
TRBJ2-7 TRBD2 . TRBV3-1 TGTGCCAGCAGCCAAGATGCGGGGGGCTACGAGCAGTACTTC CASSQDAGGYEQYF
TRBJ2-2 . few TRBV9 TGTGCCAGCAGCGAAGGACGGGTAAACACCGGGGAGCTGTTTTTT CASSEGRVNTGELFF
TRBJ2-1 TRBD2 . TRBV5-1 TGCGCCAGCAGCCTAGGACTAGCGGAGACGAATGAGCAGTTCTTC CASSLGLAETNEQFF
TRBJ1-3 . . TRBV28 TGTGCCAGCAGGACCGGGACTCATTCCTCCAGCTCTGGAAACACCATATATTTT CASRTGTHSSSSGNTIYF
TRBJ2-1 . few TRBV5-8 TGTGCCAGCAGCTTACACGCCAGCCCCAATGAGCAGTTCTTC CASSLHASPNEQFF
TRBJ2-5 TRBD2 . TRBV6-6 TGTGCCAGCAGTTACCTGACTAGCGGGGTTCAAGAGACCCAGTACTTC CASSYLTSGVQETQYF
TRBJ1-1 . few TRBV6-1 TGTGCCAGCAGTCCCACAACCCTCGGGCAGGACACTGAAGCTTTCTTT CASSPTTLGQDTEAFF
TRBJ1-5 . . TRBV6-8 TGTGCCAGCAGTTACGTGGCAGGAGATCAGCCCCAGCATTTT CASSYVAGDQPQHF
TRBJ2-6 . many TRBV7-6 TGTGCCAGCAGCTTAGGAGGACTACTGGTCTCTGGGGCCAACGTCCTGACTTTC CASSLGGLLVSGANVLTF
TRBJ1-2 TRBD1 few TRBV28 TGTGCCAGCAGTCCGCACGGGACAGGGGGGTATGGCTACACCTTC CASSPHGTGGYGYTF
TRBJ2-1 . few TRBV6-5 TGTGCCAGCAGTACCCCAGGGACAAGAGGAGACAATGAGCAGTTCTTC CASSTPGTRGDNEQFF
TRBJ2-5 TRBD2 . TRBV7-6 TGTGCCAGCAGCCCAGCGGGACCTGGTTTAGAGACCCAGTACTTC CASSPAGPGLETQYF
TRBJ2-1 . . TRBV4-3 TGCGCCAGCAGCCAAGAAGAGGGGGTTGCCTACAATGAGCAGTTCTTC CASSQEEGVAYNEQFF
TRBJ1-5 . few TRBV19 TGTGCCAGTGGGGCACTAAATCAGCCCCAGCATTTT CASGALNQPQHF